These 18 T cell receptor beta chains were sequenced from one sample in a study of graft-versus-host responses after intestinal transplantation. Documented time point: postoperative day 105 after intestinal transplantation (dayNNNN = postoperative day). The data were produced by immunoSEQ multiplex PCR, yet TCRdb's version contains in-frame clones alone and is incomplete. The repertoire holds 9,500 to 14,000 clones, roughly nine tenths seen once, with about 3.4% in the top ten. Sequences were derived from PBMCs, sampled 105 days after intestinal transplantation. These receptors all stem from a human patient who received an intestinal transplant, so some T cells may come from the graft donor.

The genes are TRBV9 and TRBJ2-1; TRBD1 or TRBD2 may be the D gene (5 bases each). The CDR3 is made up of 14 amino acids. V lost 2 bases and J lost 5, with 11 bases in between. Germline CDR1 and CDR2: SGDLS and YYNGEE. CDR3 DNA sequence: TGTGCCAGCAGCGTCCCCGGGACCAACAATGAGCAGTTCTTC. Its protein product is CASSVPGTNNEQFF.

V usage is TRBV19 and J usage is TRBJ2-1; tentatively, D is TRBD2 (6 bases). This CDR3 is 15 amino acids long. Germline CDR1 and CDR2: LNHDA and SQIVND (reference sequence). The V end lost 5 bases, the J end lost 3 bases, and 14 bases lay between the germline ends. This CDR3 is CASSFRLEVYNEQFF. The CDR3 DNA follows: TGTGCCAGTAGTTTCCGACTAGAAGTCTACAATGAGCAGTTCTTC.

This sequence joins TRBV6-6 and TRBJ1-5; 7 nucleotides align to TRBD1. V was clipped by 5 bases and J by 4 bases; unmatched bases: 8. Germline V gene sequence: CDR1 MNHNY, CDR2 SVGAGI (reference sequence). This CDR3 spans 15 amino acids. As DNA, the CDR3 is TGTGCCAGCAGTAACAACCGGGACAGTAATCAGCCCCAGCATTTT. Its protein product is CASSNNRDSNQPQHF.

A single count supports this clone. The chain recombines TRBV15 with TRBJ1-4, with a weak D call TRBD1 (5 bases). The CDR3 covers 15 residues. V was clipped by 0 bases and J by 7 bases, with 12 bases between them. CDR1 is LNHNV and CDR2 is YYDKDF in the germline V gene (reference sequence). This CDR3 reads CATSRDQGEGEKLFF. The CDR3 nucleotides are TGTGCCACCAGCAGAGACCAGGGAGAGGGTGAAAAACTGTTTTTT.

This clone was counted between two and nine times. The chain joins TRBV2 to TRBJ2-7, with a weak D call TRBD2 (6 bases). The germline V gene has CDR1 SNHLY and CDR2 FYNNEI. The V gene lost 8 bases and the J gene lost 3 bases, with 14 bases spanning the gap. CDR3 length: 13 residues. CDR3 region: CASGFGGFYEQYF. The DNA of the CDR3 is TGTGCCAGCGGGTTCGGGGGATTCTACGAGCAGTACTTC.

The chain has TRBV11-2 and TRBJ1-4; TRBD1 might be the D (5 bases). The V end lost 6 bases, the J end lost 0 bases, and 20 bases lay between the germline ends. This CDR3 has 18 residues. Germline loops: CDR1 SGHAT, CDR2 FQNNGV. The CDR3 protein is CASSLGAVPPATNEKLFF. CDR3 nucleotides: TGTGCCAGCAGTCTAGGGGCCGTCCCCCCTGCAACTAATGAAAAACTGTTTTTT.

The J gene is TRBJ1-6, the V gene TRBV6-5; D might be TRBD1 (5 bases). V gave up 0 bases and J gave up 4 bases, with 10 bases separating them. There are 16 residues in the CDR3. CDR1 and CDR2 from the germline V gene are MNHEY and SVGAGI. The CDR3: CASSYSEGLYNSPLHF. The CDR3 DNA is TGTGCCAGCAGTTACTCTGAGGGGTTGTATAATTCACCCCTCCACTTT.

The V and J genes are TRBV27 and TRBJ1-1; 7 positions agree with TRBD1. Germline CDR1 reads MNHEY; CDR2 reads SMNVEV (reference sequence). V shed 4 bases, J shed 1 base, and the junction held 0 bases outside the gene matches. The CDR3 consists of 13 residues. The chain's CDR3 is CASSWDRNTEAFF. The CDR3 DNA reads TGTGCCAGCAGTTGGGACAGGAACACTGAAGCTTTCTTT.

The chain joins TRBV7-6 to TRBJ2-1; D not resolved. Germline assignment: CDR1 SGHVS and CDR2 FNYEAQ. This CDR3 region has 13 residues. V was cut by 0 bases and J by 9 bases, with 9 bases left in between. The CDR3 sequence: CASSLAFRGEQFF. The CDR3 DNA sequence: TGTGCCAGCAGCTTAGCATTCCGAGGTGAGCAGTTCTTC. Using reference TRBV7-6 and TRBJ2-1 for the parts outside the CDR3, the full variable domain is GAGVSQSPRYKVTKRGQDVALRCDPISGHVSLYWYRQALGQGPEFLTYFNYEAQQDKSGLPNDRFSAERPEGSISTLTIQRTEQRDSAMYRCASSLAFRGEQFFGPGTRLTVL.

This rearrangement joins TRBV15 to TRBJ1-1; no reliable D call. Trimming cost V 0 bases and J 5 bases, with 4 bases left between them. The CDR3 consists of 12 residues. Germline values: CDR1 LNHNV, CDR2 YYDKDF (reference sequence). The CDR3 nucleotides read TGTGCCACCAGCAGAGATGTTACTGAAGCTTTCTTT. Translated, it gives CATSRDVTEAFF. Variable domain in full (rest from reference TRBV15 and TRBJ1-1): DAMVIQNPRYQVTQFGKPVTLSCSQTLNHNVMYWYQQKSSQAPKLLFHYYDKDFNNEADTPDNFQSRRPNTSFCFLDIRSPGLGDTAMYLCATSRDVTEAFFGQGTRLTVV.

The rearrangement links TRBV11-3 to TRBJ2-2; the D is unclear. V lost 5 bases, J lost 2 bases, and 12 bases lay in between. The CDR3 is 15 amino acids. Germline values: CDR1 SGHNT, CDR2 YENEEA. For the CDR3, the DNA is TGTGCCAGCAGCGATAGCCTCTTTAACACCGGGGAGCTGTTTTTT. Amino acid sequence: CASSDSLFNTGELFF.

The chain recombines TRBV23-1 with TRBJ2-5, with D tentatively TRBD2 (6 bases). TRBV23-1 is designated an ORF whose function remains uncertain. V lost 1 base and J lost 5, with 11 bases in between. This CDR3 is built from 14 residues. CDR3 bases: TGCGCCAGCAGTCAATGGCCTGCGGGGGAGACCCAGTACTTC. Translated: CASSQWPAGETQYF.

The chain is built from TRBV4-1 and TRBJ2-7; D may be TRBD2 (5 bases). This CDR3 comprises 14 residues. Germline V lookup: CDR1 MGHRA, CDR2 YSYEKL. Trimming stripped 0 bases from V and 3 bases from J, with 9 bases between. The CDR3 DNA reads as TGCGCCAGCAGCCAAGATTCGGGGTTCTACGAGCAGTACTTC. Residues: CASSQDSGFYEQYF.

This clone was observed a handful of times. The chain recombines TRBV9 with TRBJ2-7; TRBD2 agrees at 8 bases. Germline V gene lookup returns CDR1 SGDLS and CDR2 YYNGEE. The length of the CDR3 is 13 residues. V was pared by 3 bases and J by 2 bases, with 1 base of the junction left unmatched. The CDR3 region is CASSAGGAYEQYF. The DNA of the CDR3 is TGTGCCAGCAGCGCGGGGGGGGCCTACGAGCAGTACTTC.

The table lists this clone with a count of one. The chain combines TRBV5-1 with TRBJ2-7; no clear D gene. Per germline, CDR1 SGHRS and CDR2 YFSETQ. The length of the CDR3 is 14 residues. V lost 4 bases to trimming and J lost 3 bases, with 14 bases between them. The CDR3 region is CASSNLTHYYEQYF. Written as DNA, the CDR3 is TGCGCCAGCAGCAACCTGACTCATTACTACGAGCAGTACTTC.

V gene TRBV4-1 combines with J gene TRBJ2-1; 7 bases fit TRBD2. CDR1 and CDR2 (germline): MGHRA, YSYEKL. CDR3 length equals 14 residues. V shed 2 bases and J 10 bases; nucleotides not matched to a gene: 8. The CDR3 bases are TGCGCCAGCAGCCAACCGACTAGCTCGCGGGAGCAGTTCTTC. Translated, it gives CASSQPTSSREQFF.

This sequence joins TRBV28 and TRBJ1-5, with 11 nucleotides matching TRBD1. Trimming removed 2 bases from V and 8 bases from J; junction bases left unmatched: 2. The CDR3 has 14 amino acids. Looked up from germline, CDR1 is MDHEN and CDR2 is SYDVKM. For the CDR3, the DNA is TGTGCCAGCAGTTTAGGACAGGGGGCGAAGCCCCAGCATTTT. Protein product: CASSLGQGAKPQHF.

The CDR3 is CASSKKGAFF. CDR3 nucleotides: TGTGCCAGCAGCAAAAAGGGAGCTTTCTTT. The rearrangement joins TRBV21-1 to TRBJ1-1. TRBV21-1 is a recognized pseudogene. The CDR3 has 10 amino acids.